This TCR beta chain comes out of a study of cytomegalovirus exposure and HLA in healthy donors. Study-level points and caveats: In a later analysis, CMV-associated beta chains were mostly HLA-associated, it appeared. Later analysis suggested links between common viral pathogens and several top significant clusters.

The trim removed 7 bases at V and 8 bases at J, leaving 6 bases unmatched. This CDR3 spans 12 amino acids. Germline V gives CDR1 SQVTM, CDR2 ANQGSEA. The PCR was carried out with 60 Vbeta primers and 13 Jbeta primers. Method: immunoSEQ multiplex PCR; TCRdb's copy keeps in-frame clones and lacks some. This repertoire includes 200,000 to 250,000 clones. Turning to this clone: Its antigen is as yet unknown.

The V call is TRBV29-1, the J call TRBJ1-2; 11 bases fit TRBD1. The source is a girl aged 2-10 years in good health and CMV-seropositive. The sequenced material came from PBMCs. This CDR3 is CSARTGGRGYTF. The CDR3 DNA is TGCAGCGCCCGGACAGGGGGCAGGGGCTACACCTTC.